This entry is about one T cell receptor beta chain. The data belong to a study of shared clonotypes between healthy human individuals. Assay used: immunoSEQ multiplex PCR; TCRdb lists only in-frame clones, some missing. The sample lists 550,000 to 800,000 clones; around 74% were seen once. Germline CDR1 and CDR2: WNHNN and SYGVQD (reference sequence). This CDR3 has 15 amino acids. V was trimmed by 0 bases and J by 4 bases, leaving 13 bases between them. This TCR came from a woman in her thirties in good health. The genes are TRBV10-1 and TRBJ2-7; the D gene is possibly TRBD2 (5 bases). The sequenced material came from memory CD4+ T cells sorted from blood. Subset indicated: CD45RA-negative fraction. This CDR3 is CASSESSRGPYEQYF. The CDR3 nucleotides read TGCGCCAGCAGTGAGTCGAGCCGGGGTCCATACGAGCAGTACTTC.